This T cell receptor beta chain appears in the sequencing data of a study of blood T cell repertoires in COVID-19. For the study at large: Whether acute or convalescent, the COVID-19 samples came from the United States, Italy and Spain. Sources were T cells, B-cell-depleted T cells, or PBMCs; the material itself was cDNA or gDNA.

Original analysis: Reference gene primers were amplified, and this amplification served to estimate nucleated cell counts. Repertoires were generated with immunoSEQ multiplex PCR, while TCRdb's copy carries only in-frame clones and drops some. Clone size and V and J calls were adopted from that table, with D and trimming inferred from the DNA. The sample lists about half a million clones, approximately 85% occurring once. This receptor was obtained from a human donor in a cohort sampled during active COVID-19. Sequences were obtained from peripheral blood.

The CDR3 sequence: CASSLLVTGELFF. DNA for the CDR3: TGTGCCAGCAGCTTGCTAGTGACCGGGGAGCTGTTTTTT. This sequence joins TRBV5-4 and TRBJ2-2; no clear D. Germline V CDR1 and CDR2: SGHNT, YYREEE (reference sequence). CDR3 length: 13 residues. Trimming cost V 1 base and J 5 bases, with 6 bases left between them.